This T cell receptor (beta chain) was captured by sequencing in a study of shared clonotypes between healthy human individuals. There are a few counts of this clone. Germline V CDR1 and CDR2: MDHEN, SYDVKM. The germline V and J ends were trimmed by 3 bases and 13 bases, with 18 bases remaining between them. The CDR3 length is 14 residues. Assay: immunoSEQ multiplex PCR; the TCRdb copy retains only in-frame clones and omits some. The sample records approximately 940,000 clones, around 80% being singletons. The sequenced sample consisted of memory CD4+ T cells sorted from blood. Subset specified: CD45RA-negative fraction. This sequence originates from a man aged 18 to 30 in good health. The chain joins TRBV28 to TRBJ1-4; D call uncertain. CDR3 in amino acids: CASSLSDSLFGLFF. The CDR3 DNA reads as TGTGCCAGCAGTTTGTCTGACTCCCTCTTTGGACTGTTTTTT. The variable domain in full, with the rest retrieved from reference TRBV28 and TRBJ1-4, is DVKVTQSSRYLVKRTGEKVFLECVQDMDHENMFWYRQDPGLGLRLIYFSYDVKMKEKGDIPEGYSVSREKKERFSLILESASTNQTSMYLCASSLSDSLFGLFFGSGTQLSVL.